Listed below are T cell receptor beta chains from one sample, sequenced in a study of OX40 agonist ivuxolimab in advanced cancers. The repertoire was sequenced with immunoSEQ multiplex PCR; TCRdb's copy has only in-frame clones and lacks some. The table has fewer than 25,000 clones, about 88% seen once. Sample: CD4+ or CD8+ T cells sorted from blood, taken in a trial of the OX40 agonist ivuxolimab. These receptors were obtained from an adult with an advanced solid tumor such as melanoma, head and neck, liver or kidney cancer. The CDR3 runs from the conserved cysteine through the conserved F or W. A D gene is named only where the DNA matches it firmly. Clone size, where shown, is once, few, many, or a class for clones that have expanded.

d_gene | j_gene | v_gene | abundance | len | CDR3nt | CDR3aa
. | TRBJ2-1 | TRBV27 | . | 13 | TGTGCCAGCAGTTCGACAGCATGGAATGAGCAGTTCTTC | CASSSTAWNEQFF
. | TRBJ2-7 | TRBV6-5 | . | 14 | TGTGCCAGCAGTGACCGTAATGACCCTCCGGAGCAGTACTTC | CASSDRNDPPEQYF
TRBD2 | TRBJ2-7 | TRBV9 | . | 14 | TGTGCCAGCAGCTCGGGAGGGGCTGGCTACGAGCAGTACTTC | CASSSGGAGYEQYF
. | TRBJ1-2 | TRBV7-9 | . | 12 | TGTGCCAGCAGCCTAGACAGCTATGGCTACACCTTC | CASSLDSYGYTF
. | TRBJ2-2 | TRBV29-1 | . | 12 | TGCAGCGCCCAAGTGGGATCCGGGGAGCTGTTTTTT | CSAQVGSGELFF
TRBD1 | TRBJ2-7 | TRBV4-1 | . | 15 | TGCGCCAGCAGCCAAGGACTTACAGGGGGCGGCGAGCAGTACTTC | CASSQGLTGGGEQYF
. | TRBJ1-2 | TRBV6-6 | once | 15 | TGTGCCAGCTTCCCCCGGGGGGGCCCCAGCTATGGCTACACCTTC | CASFPRGGPSYGYTF
. | TRBJ1-3 | TRBV5-6 | . | 16 | TGTGCCAGCAGCCCGAACCCACAGGGCGCTGGAAACACCATATATTTT | CASSPNPQGAGNTIYF
. | TRBJ2-1 | TRBV19 | . | 16 | TGTGCCAGTAGTAAGGGCCAAGGGAGCTCCTACAATGAGCAGTTCTTC | CASSKGQGSSYNEQFF
. | TRBJ2-7 | TRBV13 | . | 14 | TGTGCCAGCAGCTCCGGAGGGACGGCCTACGAGCAGTACTTC | CASSSGGTAYEQYF
TRBD2 | TRBJ2-3 | TRBV15 | . | 22 | TGTGCCACCAGCAGAGATCTTGGGAGTGAGACTAGCGGGAGCGATATGCCAGATACGCAGTATTTT | CATSRDLGSETSGSDMPDTQYF